This T cell receptor beta chain was found in a study of spatial heterogeneity in lung cancer. Time point of the sample: sample taken at primary tumor resection. Patients with untreated early-stage non-small cell lung cancer, numbering 72, were the donors. The study sequenced unsorted whole RNA from tumor, nontumor lung or frozen PBMC. The germline CDR1 and CDR2 sequences are DFQATT and SNEGSKA (reference sequence). This CDR3 region has 13 residues. V lost 5 bases, J lost 4 bases, and 12 bases lay in between. Carried by each TCR cDNA molecule was a unique molecular identifier. From the 5' RACE reads, TCRdb called clonotypes with MiXCR, one entry per CDR3 protein. Altogether about 27,000 distinct CDR3 sequences are present, about 7.6% being singletons, with the ten largest covering approximately 14%.

The clonotype was recovered from a male donor with early-stage non-small cell lung cancer. This chain connects TRBV20-1 to TRBJ1-3; D is possibly TRBD1 (5 bases). Sequenced here: PBMCs, sampled at surgery. The CDR3 protein is CSALRDWGNTIYF. CDR3 bases: TGCAGTGCTTTGCGGGACTGGGGAAACACCATATATTTT.